The 2 T cell receptor beta chains reported below all come from one sample, sequenced in a study of blood T cell repertoires in COVID-19. Here immunoSEQ multiplex PCR was the method, and the copy in TCRdb shows in-frame clones only, minus some. This sample has some 150,000 clones; 70% to 80% occur once, and the top ten carry roughly 8.6%. Material: peripheral blood. These receptor sequences come from a woman in her fifties or sixties with active or convalescent COVID-19.

The genes are TRBV2 and TRBJ1-2, with TRBD1 matching 7 bases. Germline V CDR1 and CDR2: SNHLY, FYNNEI. CDR3 size: 20 residues. Trimming at V came to 0 bases and at J to 7 bases, leaving 23 bases not matched to a gene. As DNA, the CDR3 is TGTGCCAGCAGTGAAGCGAGGGGGTTCGACAGGGATCTAACACGAAGTGGCTACACCTTC. As protein: CASSEARGFDRDLTRSGYTF.

This chain links TRBV4-1 with TRBJ2-7; D may be TRBD2 (6 bases). This CDR3 has 15 residues. Germline CDR1 MGHRA, CDR2 YSYEKL. V dropped 0 bases and J dropped 0 bases, with 9 bases sitting between them. The CDR3 DNA follows: TGCGCCAGCAGCCAAGAAGGCGGGATCTCCTACGAGCAGTACTTC. Its translation is CASSQEGGISYEQYF.